Listed below are T cell receptor beta chains from one sample, sequenced in a study of blood T cell repertoires in COVID-19. Clones were sequenced by immunoSEQ multiplex PCR, and TCRdb holds only the in-frame ones, with some missing. Among hundreds of thousands of clones, 88% were seen once, and the ten largest hold around 4%. The sequenced sample was peripheral blood. All receptors derive from a woman aged 50 to 60 with active or convalescent COVID-19. Each CDR3 is given with its conserved first and last residue. A D gene is named only where the DNA matches it firmly. Not every row has a clone size; where given, it reads once, few, many or a size class.

clone size,J gene,V gene,D gene,CDR3 DNA,CDR3 protein
few,TRBJ1-2,TRBV19,TRBD1,TGTGCCAGTAGTACTCCCGTACAGGGGGCTTATGGCTACACCTTC,CASSTPVQGAYGYTF
NA,TRBJ1-1,TRBV19,NA,TGTGCCAGTAGTATTAGGGGAACCGAATGGGCTTTCTTT,CASSIRGTEWAFF
few,TRBJ2-2,TRBV6-5,NA,TGTGCCAGCAGTTCCGGACGGCGGGGAGGGGAGCTGTTTTTT,CASSSGRRGGELFF
once,TRBJ2-6,TRBV18,NA,TGTGCCAGCTCACCTTCCGGGAGCTGGGTCGTCCTGACTTTC,CASSPSGSWVVLTF
NA,TRBJ2-1,TRBV7-3,TRBD2,TGTGCCAGCAGCCTTAGGACTAGCGGGACGGCCTACAATGAGCAGTTCTTC,CASSLRTSGTAYNEQFF
NA,TRBJ1-1,TRBV29-1,TRBD1,TGCAGCGTCAGGGGACAGCTCGGAACTGAAGCTTTCTTT,CSVRGQLGTEAFF
NA,TRBJ2-1,TRBV3-1/TRBV3-2,NA,TGTGCCAGCAGCCAAGACGTGACTAGCTCCTACAATGAGCAGTTCTTC,CASSQDVTSSYNEQFF
NA,TRBJ1-3,TRBV11-2,NA,TGTGCCAGCACGAGGCAACGCTCTGGAAACACCATATATTTT,CASTRQRSGNTIYF
once,TRBJ1-3,TRBV7-2,NA,TGTGCCAGCAGCTTAGACCCTCGGGACAAGGGAAACACCATATATTTT,CASSLDPRDKGNTIYF
NA,TRBJ2-3,TRBV2,NA,TGTGCCAGCCGTTCCCGACACGGCACAGATACGCAGTATTTT,CASRSRHGTDTQYF
NA,TRBJ2-1,TRBV5-1,TRBD2,TGCGCCAGCAGCTTGTGGCGGACTAGCGGGAACAATGAGCAGTTCTTC,CASSLWRTSGNNEQFF
few,TRBJ1-2,TRBV27,NA,TGTGCCAGCAGTTTAGAGGGTCCGCAGTCTAACTATGGCTACACCTTC,CASSLEGPQSNYGYTF
NA,TRBJ2-1,TRBV30,NA,TGTGCCTACGTATCCAGCTACAATGAGCAGTTCTTC,CAYVSSYNEQFF
once,TRBJ1-5,TRBV10-2,NA,TGCGCCAGCACTGACAGGAGCAATCAGCCCCAGCATTTT,CASTDRSNQPQHF
few,TRBJ2-5,TRBV19,TRBD2,TGTGCCAGTAGTATTAGTCTAGCGGGAGAGACCCAGTACTTC,CASSISLAGETQYF
NA,TRBJ1-1,TRBV7-2,TRBD1,TGTGCCAGCAGCTTTACGACAGGGGGAACTGAAGCTTTCTTT,CASSFTTGGTEAFF
NA,TRBJ1-2,TRBV4-3,TRBD1,TGCGCCAGCAGCCAAGACGACAGGGGCTATGGCTACACCTTC,CASSQDDRGYGYTF
once,TRBJ1-3,TRBV2,NA,TGTGCCAGCAGTCGTGAACAGGCCGGGTCGAACACCATATATTTT,CASSREQAGSNTIYF
once,TRBJ1-5,TRBV18,NA,TGTGCCAGCTCACCAAGGTCAGGACAGAACAATCAGCCCCAGCATTTT,CASSPRSGQNNQPQHF
NA,TRBJ1-6,TRBV6-5,NA,TGTGCCAGCAGTCGTACTCTAGGTTCACCCCTCCACTTT,CASSRTLGSPLHF
NA,TRBJ2-5,TRBV12-5,NA,TGTGCTAGTACTTGGGACACCCCACGTCAGGAGACCCAGTACTTC,CASTWDTPRQETQYF
NA,TRBJ1-2,TRBV28,TRBD1,TGTGCCAGCTGGGGGGCGGACAGGGGGCCCTATGGCTACACCTTC,CASWGADRGPYGYTF
NA,TRBJ2-5,TRBV7-3,TRBD1,TGTGCCAGCAGCCCCGGACAGGGACTGGGGGAGACCCAGTACTTC,CASSPGQGLGETQYF
NA,TRBJ1-2,TRBV28,NA,TGTGCCAGCACCAAAGACTTCTATGGCTACACCTTC,CASTKDFYGYTF
NA,TRBJ2-3,TRBV6-2/TRBV6-3,TRBD2,TGTGCCAGCAGCCGGAGCGTGGGACTAGCGGCATCGGATACGCAGTATTTT,CASSRSVGLAASDTQYF
NA,TRBJ2-1,TRBV5-1,TRBD2,TGCGCCAGCACAGCGGGGGGGATTAACAATGAGCAGTTCTTC,CASTAGGINNEQFF
NA,TRBJ1-1,TRBV9,NA,TGTGCCAGCAGCCCACAGACGCCGCAAGGAGCTTTCTTT,CASSPQTPQGAFF
NA,TRBJ2-1,TRBV6-5,TRBD2,TGTGCCAGCAGTCCCGGGGGCCTAGCGGGCTCGGAGTTCTTC,CASSPGGLAGSEFF
NA,TRBJ2-3,TRBV5-1,TRBD1,TGCGCCAGCAGCTTTGCCGGGACAGGGATATCTAGCACAGATACGCAGTATTTT,CASSFAGTGISSTDTQYF
few,TRBJ1-1,TRBV18,NA,TGTGCCAGCTCACCGGAGGCGAACACTGAAGCTTTCTTT,CASSPEANTEAFF
NA,TRBJ2-1,TRBV6-2/TRBV6-3,TRBD2,TGTGCCAGCAGTTACTTTCCAGCGGGAGTAGGTGAGCAGTTCTTC,CASSYFPAGVGEQFF
NA,TRBJ2-7,TRBV28,TRBD2,TGTGCCAGCAGTTTCCAAGTCTCTATGGGAGCGGGAGGGACCTACGAGCAGTACTTC,CASSFQVSMGAGGTYEQYF
few,TRBJ1-1,TRBV7-9,NA,TGTGCCAGCAGCCATCCCCAGGGCACTGAAGCTTTCTTT,CASSHPQGTEAFF
few,TRBJ2-7,TRBV21-1,NA,TGTGCCAGCAGCGTCGGGACAGGGCCAAATTGGAACGAGCAGTACTTC,CASSVGTGPNWNEQYF
NA,TRBJ2-2,TRBV4-1,TRBD2,TGCGCCAGCAGCCAAGCCGGGACTAGCGGGAACACCGGGGAGCTGTTTTTT,CASSQAGTSGNTGELFF
NA,TRBJ2-7,TRBV27,TRBD2,TGTGCCAGCAGTTTATCACCCCCGGGAGGCGAGCAGTACTTC,CASSLSPPGGEQYF
NA,TRBJ2-1,TRBV7-2,TRBD2,TGTGCCAGCAGCTTATTGGGACTAGCGGGGGGGCGGAACAATGAGCAGTTCTTC,CASSLLGLAGGRNNEQFF
NA,TRBJ2-7,TRBV5-5,TRBD1,TGTGCCAGCACCCTACAGACAGGGAATTACGAGCAGTACTTC,CASTLQTGNYEQYF
NA,TRBJ2-1,TRBV7-2,TRBD1,TGTGCCAGTGGGGGAGACAGGGGAGCCTACAATGAGCAGTTCTTC,CASGGDRGAYNEQFF
NA,TRBJ1-4,TRBV4-2,NA,TGTGCCAGCAGCCCATACCGGGGGTCGGCAACTAATGAAAAACTGTTTTTT,CASSPYRGSATNEKLFF
once,TRBJ1-3,TRBV29-1,NA,TGCAGCGTCACACAGGGTAGCTCTGGAAACACCATATATTTT,CSVTQGSSGNTIYF
once,TRBJ1-5,TRBV30,NA,TGTGCCTGGAGTGTACTCCAGGGCAATCAGCCCCAGCATTTT,CAWSVLQGNQPQHF
NA,TRBJ1-2,TRBV7-8,NA,TGTGCCAGCAGCTTAGCGCCCGGTAAGGGCGGGGGCTACACCTTC,CASSLAPGKGGGYTF
once,TRBJ2-7,TRBV27,NA,TGTGCCAGCAGTTTATTTTGGACAGACAGGCAACTCTACGAGCAGTACTTC,CASSLFWTDRQLYEQYF
NA,TRBJ1-4,TRBV6-5,NA,TGTGCCAGCAGCCGCGACATGCGAAATGAAAAACTGTTTTTT,CASSRDMRNEKLFF
NA,TRBJ1-2,TRBV12-3/TRBV12-4,TRBD1,TGTGCCAGCAACCCGGACAGGGGACATGGCTACACCTTC,CASNPDRGHGYTF
once,TRBJ2-3,TRBV2,TRBD2,TGTGCCAGCGGTCTAGCGGGGGTGACAGATACGCAGTATTTT,CASGLAGVTDTQYF
NA,TRBJ1-4,TRBV28,NA,TGTGCCAGCAGCCTAGATTTAAAGGAGCGGCAGGAGGAAAAACTGTTTTTT,CASSLDLKERQEEKLFF
NA,TRBJ1-1,TRBV5-1,NA,TGCGCCAGCAGCCAGACTATGTTGAACACTGAAGCTTTCTTT,CASSQTMLNTEAFF
NA,TRBJ2-1,TRBV3-1/TRBV3-2,TRBD2,TGTGCCAGCACCCCTAGGGCGGGAGGATACAATGAGCAGTTCTTC,CASTPRAGGYNEQFF
once,TRBJ2-7,TRBV15,TRBD1,TGTGCCACCAGCAGAGTGGGCAGGGGGATGGAGGAGCAGTACTTC,CATSRVGRGMEEQYF
NA,TRBJ1-6,TRBV25-1,TRBD1,TGTGCCAGCAGACAGGGGGCGGGTTCCACTTATAATTCACCCCTCCACTTT,CASRQGAGSTYNSPLHF
NA,TRBJ1-5,TRBV18,NA,TGTGCCAGCTCACCGGTCCCACGGGGTCAGCCCCAGCATTTT,CASSPVPRGQPQHF
NA,TRBJ2-3,TRBV19,TRBD1,TGTGCCAGTAGTATCGACAGGGCGTCCAGCACAGATACGCAGTATTTT,CASSIDRASSTDTQYF
NA,TRBJ1-1,TRBV11-3,NA,TGTGCCAGCAGCTTAGATCGCACTGAAGCTTTCTTT,CASSLDRTEAFF